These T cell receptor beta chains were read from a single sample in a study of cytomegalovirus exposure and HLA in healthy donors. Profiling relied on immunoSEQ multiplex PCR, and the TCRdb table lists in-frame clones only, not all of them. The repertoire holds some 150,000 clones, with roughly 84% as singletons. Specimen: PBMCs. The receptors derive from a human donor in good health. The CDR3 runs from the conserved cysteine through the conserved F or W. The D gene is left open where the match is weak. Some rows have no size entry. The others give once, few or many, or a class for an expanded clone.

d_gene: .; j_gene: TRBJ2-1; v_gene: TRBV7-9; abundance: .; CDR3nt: TGTGCCAGCAGCTTAGGGTCTGGTAGCGGCTCTTACAATGAGCAGTTCTTC; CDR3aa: CASSLGSGSGSYNEQFF
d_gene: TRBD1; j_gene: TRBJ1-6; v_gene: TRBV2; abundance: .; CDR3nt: TGTGCCAGCAGCCTCGGACAGGGCGCCTCACCCCTCCACTTT; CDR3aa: CASSLGQGASPLHF
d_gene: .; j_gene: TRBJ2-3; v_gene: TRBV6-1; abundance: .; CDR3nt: TGTGCCAGCAGTGAGACGGGACTGGCGGGCACGCAGTATTTT; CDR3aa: CASSETGLAGTQYF
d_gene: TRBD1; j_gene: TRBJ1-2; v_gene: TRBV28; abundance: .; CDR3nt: TGTGCCAGCAGTCTATCCCAGGGGGCTCTTAACTATGGCTACACCTTC; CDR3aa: CASSLSQGALNYGYTF
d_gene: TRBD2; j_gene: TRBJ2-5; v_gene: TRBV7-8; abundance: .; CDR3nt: TGTGCCAGCAGCTTAAGACCCGGGACTAGCGGGGCGGGAGAGACCCAGTACTTC; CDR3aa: CASSLRPGTSGAGETQYF
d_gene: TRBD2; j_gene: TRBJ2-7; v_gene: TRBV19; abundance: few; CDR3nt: TGTGCCAGTAGTTTTCGGACTAGCGAGGGCGAGCAGTACTTC; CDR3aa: CASSFRTSEGEQYF
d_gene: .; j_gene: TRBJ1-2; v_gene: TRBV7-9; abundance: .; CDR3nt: TGTGCCAGCAGCTTAGCCGGGATCTTGGTCTATGGCTACACCTTC; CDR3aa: CASSLAGILVYGYTF
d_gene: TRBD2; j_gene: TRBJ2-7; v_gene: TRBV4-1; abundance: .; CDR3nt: TGCGCCAGCAGCCAAGATCTTAGGACTAGCGGGAGATCAGAGCAGTACTTC; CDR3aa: CASSQDLRTSGRSEQYF
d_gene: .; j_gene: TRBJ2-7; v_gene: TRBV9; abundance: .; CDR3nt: TGTGCCAGCAGCCCCGAGGTGGTGGTATCGAACGAGCAGTACTTC; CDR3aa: CASSPEVVVSNEQYF
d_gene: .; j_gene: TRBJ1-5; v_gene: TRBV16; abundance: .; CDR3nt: TGTGCCAGCAGCCAATTGGGCATGAGTTCCAATCAGCCCCAGCATTTT; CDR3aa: CASSQLGMSSNQPQHF
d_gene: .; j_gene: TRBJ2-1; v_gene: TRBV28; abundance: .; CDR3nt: TGTGCCAGTAGCCGCTATGAGCAGTTCTTC; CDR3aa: CASSRYEQFF
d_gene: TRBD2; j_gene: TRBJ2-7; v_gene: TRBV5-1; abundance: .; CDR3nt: TGCGCCAGCAGCTTTACTAGCGGGGACCGGCAGTACTTC; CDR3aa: CASSFTSGDRQYF
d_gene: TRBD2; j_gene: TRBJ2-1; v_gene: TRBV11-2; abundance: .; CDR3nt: TGTGCCAGCAGCAGACTAGCGGGACCTCCGGAGCAGTTCTTC; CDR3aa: CASSRLAGPPEQFF
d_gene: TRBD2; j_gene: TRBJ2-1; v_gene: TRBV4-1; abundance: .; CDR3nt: TGCGCCAGCAGCCAAGCTGGCGGACTAGCGGAGAATGAGCAGTTCTTC; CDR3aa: CASSQAGGLAENEQFF
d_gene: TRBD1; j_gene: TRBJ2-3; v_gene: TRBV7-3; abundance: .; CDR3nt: TGTGCCAGCAGCTCACAGGGGTGGGCAGATACGCAGTATTTT; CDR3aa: CASSSQGWADTQYF
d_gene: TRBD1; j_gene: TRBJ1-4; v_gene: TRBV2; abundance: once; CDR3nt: TGTGCCAGCAGTGCAGGACAGGGCGGAAAACTGTTTTTT; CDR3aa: CASSAGQGGKLFF
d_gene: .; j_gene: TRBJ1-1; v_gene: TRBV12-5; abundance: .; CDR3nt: TGTGCTAGTGGTTTGCGGACAGTCCTCATGAACACTGAAGCTTTCTTT; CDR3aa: CASGLRTVLMNTEAFF
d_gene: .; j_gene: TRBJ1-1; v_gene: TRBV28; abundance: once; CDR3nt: TGTGCCAGCAGTCCGGCAGGGTCCACTGAAGCTTTCTTT; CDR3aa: CASSPAGSTEAFF
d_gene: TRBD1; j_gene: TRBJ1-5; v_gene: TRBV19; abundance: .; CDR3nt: TGTGCCAGTAGTATAGTCGGTTCCGGGACAGGTAATCAGCCCCAGCATTTT; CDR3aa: CASSIVGSGTGNQPQHF
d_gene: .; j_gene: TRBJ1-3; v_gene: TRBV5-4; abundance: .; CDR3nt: TGTGCCAGCAGCTTCCGGGGGGCTGGGGGAAACACCATATATTTT; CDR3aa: CASSFRGAGGNTIYF
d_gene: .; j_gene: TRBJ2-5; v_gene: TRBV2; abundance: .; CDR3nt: TGTGCCACTCGACAGGGAGGCCAAGAGACCCAGTACTTC; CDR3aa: CATRQGGQETQYF
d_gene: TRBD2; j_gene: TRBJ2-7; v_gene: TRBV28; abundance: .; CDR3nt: TGTGCCAGCAGTCCCCAGACTAGCGGTTCCTACGAGCAGTACTTC; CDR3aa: CASSPQTSGSYEQYF
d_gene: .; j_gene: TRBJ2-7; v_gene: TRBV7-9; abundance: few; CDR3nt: TGTGCCAGCAGCTTAGACAGATTCTACGAGCAGTACTTC; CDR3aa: CASSLDRFYEQYF
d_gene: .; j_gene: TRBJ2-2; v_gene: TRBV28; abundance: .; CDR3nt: TGTGCCAGCAGCAAACTAGTTCCCGGGGAGCTGTTTTTT; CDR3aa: CASSKLVPGELFF
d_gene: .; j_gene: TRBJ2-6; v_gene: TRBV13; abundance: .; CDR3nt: TGTGCCAGCAGCTTAGGACACCTCTCTGGGGCCAACGTCCTGACTTTC; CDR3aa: CASSLGHLSGANVLTF
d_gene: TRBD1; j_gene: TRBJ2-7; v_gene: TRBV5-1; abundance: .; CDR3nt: TGCGCCAGCAGCCCGACAGGGGCCTACGAGCAGTACTTC; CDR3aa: CASSPTGAYEQYF
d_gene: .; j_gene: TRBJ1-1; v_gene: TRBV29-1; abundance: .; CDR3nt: TGCAGCGTTGAGAGACACTTAGTGAACACTGAAGCTTTCTTT; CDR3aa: CSVERHLVNTEAFF
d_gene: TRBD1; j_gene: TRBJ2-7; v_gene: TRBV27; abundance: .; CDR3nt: TGTGCCAGCAGTCCAGGACAGGGTATCGGCGAGCAGTACTTC; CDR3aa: CASSPGQGIGEQYF
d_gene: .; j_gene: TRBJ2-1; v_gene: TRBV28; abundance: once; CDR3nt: TGTGCCAGCAGTCCGACAGCGAACAATGAGCAGTTCTTC; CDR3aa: CASSPTANNEQFF
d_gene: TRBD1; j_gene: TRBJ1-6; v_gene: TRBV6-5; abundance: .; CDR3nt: TGTGCCAGCAGCCAAAGGGACAGGGGGCTTTCACCCCTCCACTTT; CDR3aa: CASSQRDRGLSPLHF
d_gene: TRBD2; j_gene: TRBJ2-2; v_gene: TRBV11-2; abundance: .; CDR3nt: TGTGCCAGCAGCTCCCAGCGGGGGGGCCTATCCGGGGAGCTGTTTTTT; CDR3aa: CASSSQRGGLSGELFF
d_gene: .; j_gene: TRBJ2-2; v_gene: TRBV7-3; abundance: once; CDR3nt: TGTGCCAGCAGCTCCCTCGGAGGGGGCGCGGGCACCGGGGAGCTGTTTTTT; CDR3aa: CASSSLGGGAGTGELFF
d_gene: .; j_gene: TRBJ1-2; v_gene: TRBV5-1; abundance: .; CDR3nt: TGCGCCAGCAGCTGGGGCATTCGGGGGGATCTCTATGGCTACACCTTC; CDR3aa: CASSWGIRGDLYGYTF
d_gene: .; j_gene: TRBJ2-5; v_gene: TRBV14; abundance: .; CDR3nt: TGTGCCAGCAGCCCGTCTGGAGGGATACAGACCCAGTACTTC; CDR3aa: CASSPSGGIQTQYF
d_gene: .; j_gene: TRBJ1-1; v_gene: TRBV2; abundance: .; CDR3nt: TGTGCCAGCGCCCTTGAGGGGGTAAACACTGAAGCTTTCTTT; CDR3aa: CASALEGVNTEAFF
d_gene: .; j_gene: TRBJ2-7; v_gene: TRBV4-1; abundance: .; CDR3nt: TGCGCCAGCAGCCAAGATATCAGCGGGTCAGTCTACGAGCAGTACTTC; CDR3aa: CASSQDISGSVYEQYF
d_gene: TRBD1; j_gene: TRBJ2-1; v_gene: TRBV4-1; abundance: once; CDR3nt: TGCGCCAGCCGGTCCGTGGGACAGGGCTACAATGAGCAGTTCTTC; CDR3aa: CASRSVGQGYNEQFF
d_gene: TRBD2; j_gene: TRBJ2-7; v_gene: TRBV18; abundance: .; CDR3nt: TGTGCCAGCTCACCACCGGGACTAGCGTTCGAGCAGTACTTC; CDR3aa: CASSPPGLAFEQYF
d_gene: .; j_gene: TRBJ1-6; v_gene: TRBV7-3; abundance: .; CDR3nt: TGTGCCAGCAGCTTAACCGGGACTGCTAATTCACCCCTCCACTTT; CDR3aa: CASSLTGTANSPLHF
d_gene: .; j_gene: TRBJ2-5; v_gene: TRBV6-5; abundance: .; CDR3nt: TGTGCCAGCAGTTTTCAGGGAACCGGGGAGACCCAGTACTTC; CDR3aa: CASSFQGTGETQYF
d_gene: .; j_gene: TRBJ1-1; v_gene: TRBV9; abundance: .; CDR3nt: TGTGCCAGCAGCCCCCGACAGAGTTTGAACACTGAAGCTTTCTTT; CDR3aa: CASSPRQSLNTEAFF
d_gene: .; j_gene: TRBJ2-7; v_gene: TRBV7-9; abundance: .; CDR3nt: TGTGCCAGCAGCCCTCGAGGTAGCGAGGGTCTAGGCGAGCAGTACTTC; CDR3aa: CASSPRGSEGLGEQYF
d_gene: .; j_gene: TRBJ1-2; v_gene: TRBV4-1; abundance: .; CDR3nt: TGCGCCAGCAGCCAAGTTGGGCAGAACTATGGCTACACCTTC; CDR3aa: CASSQVGQNYGYTF
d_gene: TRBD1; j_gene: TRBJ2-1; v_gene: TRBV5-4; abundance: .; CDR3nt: TGTGCCAGCAGCATCACAGGGGGCGAGGTTGAGCAGTTCTTC; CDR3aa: CASSITGGEVEQFF
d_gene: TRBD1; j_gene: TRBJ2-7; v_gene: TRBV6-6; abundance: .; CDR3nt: TGTGCCAGTTTGGGACAGTTCTACGAGCAGTACTTC; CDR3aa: CASLGQFYEQYF
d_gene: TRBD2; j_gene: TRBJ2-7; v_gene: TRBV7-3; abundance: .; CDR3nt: TGTGCCAGCAGCTTGGGACTAGCGGGGTCCTACGAGCAGTACTTC; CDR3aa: CASSLGLAGSYEQYF
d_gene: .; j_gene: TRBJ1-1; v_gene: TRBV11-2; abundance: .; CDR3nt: TGTGCCAGCAGCCCCGGACTTATGAACACTGAAGCTTTCTTT; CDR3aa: CASSPGLMNTEAFF
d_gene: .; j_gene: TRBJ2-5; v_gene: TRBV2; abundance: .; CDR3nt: TGTGCCAGCAGTGACCCGACCGGGGAGACCCAGTACTTC; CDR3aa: CASSDPTGETQYF
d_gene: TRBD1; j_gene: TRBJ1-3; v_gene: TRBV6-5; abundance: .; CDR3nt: TGTGCCAGCAGTTTGGGACAGACAAGCTCTGGAAACACCATATATTTT; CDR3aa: CASSLGQTSSGNTIYF
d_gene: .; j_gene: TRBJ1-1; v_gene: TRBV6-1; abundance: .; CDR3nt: TGTGCCGGGGGACGGGGGAAGGACACTGAAGCTTTCTTT; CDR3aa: CAGGRGKDTEAFF